This entry lists 27 T cell receptor beta chains sequenced from one sample in a study of blood T cell repertoires in COVID-19. The data were produced by immunoSEQ multiplex PCR, yet TCRdb's version contains in-frame clones alone and is incomplete. The sample holds about 140,000 clones, 80% to 90% seen once. The specimen sequenced was peripheral blood. These receptors all come from a woman aged 45-65 years with acute or convalescent COVID-19.

V gene TRBV2 combines with J gene TRBJ2-7, with 7 bases matching TRBD1. This CDR3 spans 14 amino acids. V dropped 5 bases and J dropped 2; count of bases not matched to a gene: 6. Germline CDR1 SNHLY, CDR2 FYNNEI. The CDR3 loop is CASSFPGTAYEQYF. The DNA for the CDR3 is TGTGCCAGCAGTTTCCCCGGGACAGCCTACGAGCAGTACTTC.

The chain is built from TRBV20-1 and TRBJ2-7; D remains ambiguous. The CDR3 length is 11 residues. Germline lookup yields CDR1 DFQATT and CDR2 SNEGSKA (reference sequence). V lost 2 bases and J lost 1, with 3 bases in between. CDR3 nucleotide sequence: TGCAGTGCTAGATATTCCTACGAGCAGTACTTC. It translates to CSARYSYEQYF.

The chain couples TRBV5-1 to TRBJ1-1, with D perhaps TRBD1 (5 bases). Trimming took off 2 bases at V and 4 bases at J, with 12 bases between the two ends. The CDR3 is 14 residues long. From germline, CDR1 is SGHRS and CDR2 YFSETQ. The CDR3 coding sequence is TGCGCCAGCAGCTTTGGGCAGGGCGGCACTGAAGCTTTCTTT. Amino acids: CASSFGQGGTEAFF.

This chain joins TRBV18 and TRBJ1-6, with D possibly being TRBD1 (6 bases). The CDR3 spans 15 residues. The V gene's germline CDR1 is KGHSH and CDR2 LQKENI. V was trimmed by 3 bases and J by 0 bases, leaving 6 bases between them. In DNA form, the CDR3 reads TGTGCCAGCTCACCGACAGGCTCCTATAATTCACCCCTCCACTTT. Protein sequence: CASSPTGSYNSPLHF.

The chain couples TRBV18 to TRBJ1-3; the D gene is possibly TRBD1 (6 bases). The CDR3 runs to 15 residues. CDR1 KGHSH and CDR2 LQKENI come from the germline V gene. Trimming stripped 5 bases from V and 0 bases from J, with 11 bases between. CDR3 bases: TGTGCCAGCTCATCCGGGACAAACTCTGGAAACACCATATATTTT. Its translation is CASSSGTNSGNTIYF.

This rearrangement joins TRBV19 to TRBJ2-4, with 7 bases matching TRBD1. Germline CDR1 and CDR2: LNHDA and SQIVND (reference sequence). The CDR3 extends over 16 amino acids. The V gene end was trimmed by 5 bases and the J gene end by 1 base; junction bases not matched to a gene: 8. The DNA for the CDR3 is TGTGCCAGTAGTGGGATGGACAGGCCCGCCAAAAACATTCAGTACTTC. This gives the protein CASSGMDRPAKNIQYF. Supplemented by reference TRBV19 and TRBJ2-4, the full variable domain reads DGGITQSPKYLFRKEGQNVTLSCEQNLNHDAMYWYRQDPGQGLRLIYYSQIVNDFQKGDIAEGYSVSREKKESFPLTVTSAQKNPTAFYLCASSGMDRPAKNIQYFGAGTRLSVL.

The chain has TRBV6-5 and TRBJ2-6; TRBD1 is a possible D gene (6 bases). With 4 bases removed from V and 2 bases from J, the gap between germline ends came to 9 bases. The CDR3 extends over 15 amino acids. Germline CDR1 is MNHEY and CDR2 is SVGAGI. For the CDR3, the DNA is TGTGCCAGCAGTTTACCAGGGGCTGGGGCCAACGTCCTGACTTTC. It encodes CASSLPGAGANVLTF.

The rearrangement joins TRBV5-1 to TRBJ1-3, with a tentative D call TRBD1 (6 bases). Trimming left V 4 bases short and J 4 bases short, with 12 bases between. Germline V gene lookup returns CDR1 SGHRS and CDR2 YFSETQ. This CDR3 is built from 14 residues. The CDR3 sequence is CASSLGQTGNTIYF. CDR3 sequence (DNA): TGCGCCAGCAGCCTAGGACAGACAGGAAACACCATATATTTT.

The genes are TRBV4-2 and TRBJ2-1; D unresolved. CDR3 length equals 17 residues. Germline V gene data show CDR1 as LGHNA and CDR2 as YNFKEQ. The V and J ends lost 3 bases and 3 bases respectively, with 18 bases between them. The CDR3, as DNA: TGTGCCAGCAGCCATCGACCCGGGTCTGTGAACTACAATGAGCAGTTCTTC. It encodes CASSHRPGSVNYNEQFF.

This chain connects TRBV7-2 to TRBJ1-2, with D possibly matching TRBD1 (6 bases). The CDR3 length is 14 residues. Germline V gene data show CDR1 as SGHTA and CDR2 as FQGNSA. Trimming pared 3 bases from V and 8 bases from J, leaving 16 bases between. CDR3 bases: TGTGCCAGCAGCTTGGCCGGGTTCAGGGGCGGCTACACCTTC. This encodes CASSLAGFRGGYTF.

J is TRBJ2-7 and V is TRBV28, with 7 bases aligning to TRBD1. This CDR3 contains 14 residues. The ends lost 5 bases at V and 1 base at J; junction bases unmatched: 5. CDR1 is MDHEN and CDR2 is SYDVKM in the germline V gene. CDR3 protein: CASSTRTGSYEQYF. CDR3 bases: TGTGCCAGCAGTACCCGGACAGGATCCTACGAGCAGTACTTC.

V usage is TRBV28 and J usage is TRBJ2-3, with TRBD2 identical over 8 bases. CDR1 MDHEN and CDR2 SYDVKM come from the germline V gene. V lost 7 bases, J lost 2 bases, and 8 bases stayed unmatched. CDR3 length: 15 amino acids. CDR3 region: CASNFAGLATDTQYF. The CDR3 region has the DNA TGTGCCAGCAATTTTGCTGGACTAGCCACAGATACGCAGTATTTT.

The chain carries TRBV10-3 and TRBJ1-6, with a possible D match to TRBD1 (6 bases). The V gene's germline CDR1 is ENHRY and CDR2 SYGVKD. The CDR3 has 16 amino acids. The V gene lost 3 bases and the J gene lost 7 bases, with 16 bases spanning the gap. This CDR3 is CAISERVGASNSPLHF. DNA for the CDR3: TGTGCCATCAGTGAACGGGTGGGGGCAAGCAATTCACCCCTCCACTTT.

The rearrangement links TRBV3-1 (or the pseudogene TRBV3-2) to TRBJ2-3, with TRBD2 as a possible D gene (6 bases). The CDR3 length is 13 residues. With 5 bases removed from V and 6 bases from J, the gap between germline ends came to 12 bases. CDR1 and CDR2 (germline): LGHDT, YNNKEL (reference sequence). As DNA, the CDR3 is TGTGCCAGCAGCAACCCTGGGGGGGATACGCAGTATTTT. Translating gives CASSNPGGDTQYF.

The rearrangement links TRBV28 to TRBJ2-7; 9 bases align to TRBD2. V lost 6 bases to trimming and J lost 0 bases; unmatched junction nucleotides: 3. Germline V CDR1 and CDR2: MDHEN, SYDVKM. CDR3 length: 14 residues. The CDR3 region is CASRAGGGSYEQYF. CDR3 DNA sequence: TGTGCCAGCAGGGCGGGAGGGGGCTCCTACGAGCAGTACTTC.

CDR3 sequence reads: CASSYSRESNQPQHF. Written as DNA, the CDR3 is TGTGCCAGCAGTTACTCCAGGGAAAGCAATCAGCCCCAGCATTTT. The V call is TRBV6-5, the J call TRBJ1-5; D is possibly TRBD1 (5 bases). V was trimmed by 0 bases and J by 1 base, leaving 7 bases between them. The length of the CDR3 is 15 residues. The germline V gene has CDR1 MNHEY and CDR2 SVGAGI.

The sample holds a few counts of this clone. The chain has TRBV3-1 (or the pseudogene TRBV3-2) and TRBJ2-2; D is perhaps TRBD2 (5 bases). CDR3 length equals 14 residues. V was shortened by 7 bases and J by 6 bases, with 15 bases between the two germline ends. Germline assignment: CDR1 LGHDT and CDR2 YNNKEL (reference sequence). The CDR3 spells CASTLSLGAGELFF. The CDR3 DNA sequence: TGTGCCAGCACTCTATCACTGGGAGCCGGGGAGCTGTTTTTT.

The V call is TRBV5-1, the J call TRBJ2-5; D unclear. Trimming cost V 0 bases and J 4 bases, with 10 bases left between them. The germline V gene encodes CDR1 SGHRS and CDR2 YFSETQ. The CDR3 length is 14 residues. The CDR3 sequence: CASSLETNGETQYF. CDR3 coding DNA: TGCGCCAGCAGCTTGGAGACAAACGGAGAGACCCAGTACTTC. Variable domain in full (rest from reference TRBV5-1 and TRBJ2-5): KAGVTQTPRYLIKTRGQQVTLSCSPISGHRSVSWYQQTPGQGLQFLFEYFSETQRNKGNFPGRFSGRQFSNSRSEMNVSTLELGDSALYLCASSLETNGETQYFGPGTRLLVL.

The gene calls are TRBV6-1 and TRBJ2-7; D remains unclear. Deletions cut 2 bases from V and 1 base from J, with 12 bases between. The CDR3 extends over 15 amino acids. Germline V CDR1 and CDR2: MNHNS, SASEGT. CDR3 sequence reads: CASSEMAQKSYEQYF. CDR3 nucleotide sequence: TGTGCCAGCAGTGAAATGGCACAGAAATCCTACGAGCAGTACTTC.

The chain has TRBV5-1 and TRBJ1-2; D remains ambiguous. The CDR3 covers 17 residues. V lost 5 bases and J 1 base, leaving 21 bases between the germline ends. The germline V gene has CDR1 SGHRS and CDR2 YFSETQ. CDR3 nucleotides: TGCGCCAGCAGGGTGGGCAGCACCTCCCGGGGTAACTATGGCTACACCTTC. Protein: CASRVGSTSRGNYGYTF.

The rearrangement joins TRBV5-1 to TRBJ2-2; maybe TRBD2 (6 bases). The CDR3 has 19 amino acids. The ends were cut back, 1 base at V and 4 bases at J, with 23 bases in the middle. Germline V CDR1 and CDR2: SGHRS, YFSETQ. DNA for the CDR3: TGCGCCAGCAGCTTGATAATGTTGATGTTAGGCGGGGCCACCGGGGAGCTGTTTTTT. It yields the protein CASSLIMLMLGGATGELFF.

V gene TRBV11-1 combines with J gene TRBJ2-7; the D gene is possibly TRBD2 (5 bases). The CDR3 runs to 15 residues. V was pared by 2 bases and J by 1 base, with 12 bases between. CDR1 is SGHAT and CDR2 is FQDESV in the germline V gene (reference sequence). CDR3 sequence: CASSLPGLASYEQYF. DNA for the CDR3: TGTGCCAGCAGCTTACCTGGACTTGCGTCCTACGAGCAGTACTTC.

The V gene is TRBV2, the J gene TRBJ1-5; the D is unclear. Germline V CDR1 and CDR2: SNHLY, FYNNEI. Trimming removed 4 bases at V and 0 bases at J, with 10 bases between. The CDR3 runs 15 residues. This chain's CDR3 is CASSGTDYSNQPQHF. The DNA of the CDR3 is TGTGCCAGCAGTGGCACAGATTATAGCAATCAGCCCCAGCATTTT.

The rearrangement joins TRBV9 to TRBJ2-1; weak D call: TRBD1 (6 bases). V lost 3 bases, J lost 9 bases, and 19 bases lay in between. Per germline, CDR1 SGDLS and CDR2 YYNGEE. The CDR3 spans 15 residues. The CDR3 DNA reads TGTGCCAGCAGCGGCGCCCCAGGGGAATCGGGTGAGCAGTTCTTC. Translated: CASSGAPGESGEQFF. The full variable domain, completed using reference TRBV9 and TRBJ2-1, is DSGVTQTPKHLITATGQRVTLRCSPRSGDLSVYWYQQSLDQGLQFLIQYYNGEERAKGNILERFSAQQFPDLHSELNLSSLELGDSALYFCASSGAPGESGEQFFGPGTRLTVL.

The V call is TRBV2, the J call TRBJ1-2; no reliable D call. CDR1 is SNHLY, CDR2 FYNNEI, per germline. CDR3 size: 14 residues. Trimming removed 1 base from V and 2 bases from J, with 8 bases in between. In DNA form, the CDR3 reads TGTGCCAGCAGTGAAGTTGCGGGGAACTATGGCTACACCTTC. As protein: CASSEVAGNYGYTF.

This sequence joins TRBV6-5 and TRBJ2-7; 9 bases map to TRBD2. In germline, CDR1 is MNHEY, CDR2 SVGAGI. This CDR3 is built from 16 residues. V lost 0 bases, J lost 1 base, and 4 bases stayed unmatched. This chain's CDR3 is CASSYSKAGGSYEQYF. Here the CDR3 DNA reads TGTGCCAGCAGTTACTCGAAAGCGGGGGGTTCCTACGAGCAGTACTTC.

This chain connects TRBV25-1 to TRBJ1-2; D possibly corresponds to TRBD1 (6 bases). Trimming removed 5 bases at V and 6 bases at J, with 16 bases between. There are 14 residues in the CDR3. The germline V gene has CDR1 MGHDK and CDR2 SYGVNS. CDR3 bases: TGTGCCAGCAGTCCTCTGGGGGGGGCCCATGGCTACACCTTC. This sequence encodes CASSPLGGAHGYTF.